One and the same sample provided the 30 T cell receptor beta chains below, sequenced in a study of shared clonotypes between healthy human individuals. Data came from immunoSEQ multiplex PCR; TCRdb stores just in-frame clones and leaves some out. This repertoire shows about half a million clones, 70% to 80% found once; its top ten account for roughly an eighth. The sample comprised PBMCs. Receptors originate from a woman aged 40 to 49 in good health. Some clones in this sample may be carry-over from other donors' samples.

This clone was recorded many times. The sample has other DNA sequences that encode this CDR3 too. V usage is TRBV19 and J usage is TRBJ1-1; TRBD1 agrees at 7 bases. The trim removed 3 bases at V and 10 bases at J, leaving 8 bases unmatched. CDR1 is LNHDA and CDR2 is SQIVND in the germline V gene (reference sequence). This CDR3 contains 13 residues. CDR3 amino acids: CASSIGTVPRAFF. CDR3 coding DNA: TGTGCCAGTAGTATCGGGACAGTCCCCCGAGCTTTCTTT.

The chain employs TRBV4-3 and TRBJ2-1; 10 positions match TRBD2. V lost 4 bases, J lost 6 bases, and 18 bases stayed unmatched. This CDR3 has 19 residues. Germline V gene lookup returns CDR1 LGHNA and CDR2 YSLEER. In DNA, the CDR3 is TGCGCCAGCAGCCGAAAACATGAAAGGCGACTAGCGGGTCTCAATGAGCAGTTCTTC. Amino acids: CASSRKHERRLAGLNEQFF.

The chain recombines TRBV11-2 with TRBJ1-4; 9 bases map to TRBD1. CDR3 length: 16 residues. Germline-derived CDR1 and CDR2 are SGHAT and FQNNGV. With V trimmed by 5 bases and J by 8 bases, 12 bases remained unmatched. The chain's CDR3 is CASSPRDRVLGEKLFF. CDR3 nucleotide sequence: TGTGCCAGCAGCCCCCGGGACAGGGTACTAGGCGAAAAACTGTTTTTT.

This clone was observed a single time. This chain uses TRBV27 with TRBJ1-1; TRBD1 aligns across 9 bases. Germline CDR1 MNHEY, CDR2 SMNVEV (reference sequence). The CDR3 is made up of 15 amino acids. The trim removed 3 bases at V and 4 bases at J, leaving 6 bases unmatched. The CDR3 sequence is CASSFRTGAATEAFF. CDR3 DNA: TGTGCCAGCAGTTTTAGGACAGGGGCAGCCACTGAAGCTTTCTTT.

This sequence joins TRBV18 and TRBJ2-7; 9 positions match TRBD1. CDR3 length: 14 amino acids. With V trimmed by 3 bases and J by 5 bases, 5 bases remained unmatched. The germline V gene has CDR1 KGHSH and CDR2 LQKENI. In DNA form, the CDR3 reads TGTGCCAGCTCACCGGGGACAGGGCACAACGAGCAGTACTTC. It translates to CASSPGTGHNEQYF.

This clone was picked up one time. V usage is TRBV28 and J usage is TRBJ2-6, with TRBD1 identical over 10 bases. V dropped 2 bases and J dropped 2; count of bases not matched to a gene: 6. The germline gives CDR1 MDHEN, CDR2 SYDVKM. CDR3 length equals 18 residues. CDR3: CASSLRPGTGAGANVLTF. CDR3 bases: TGTGCCAGCAGTTTACGTCCCGGGACAGGGGCTGGGGCCAACGTCCTGACTTTC.

The table lists this clone with a few counts. The V and J genes are TRBV5-1 and TRBJ1-1, with D maybe TRBD1 (6 bases). CDR3 size: 21 residues. Looked up from germline, CDR1 is SGHRS and CDR2 is YFSETQ. Between the trimmed V and J ends, which lost 4 bases and 1 base, there was a span of 32 bases. CDR3 nucleotides: TGCGCCAGCAGCGGAGGGGTCCTGGGGGGACCGACAGGTCGAGGGAACACTGAAGCTTTCTTT. Its protein product is CASSGGVLGGPTGRGNTEAFF.

This clone was detected a few times. This sequence joins TRBV7-3 and TRBJ2-1; D remains unclear. CDR1 is SGHTA, CDR2 FQGTGA, per germline. V lost 5 bases and J 6 bases, leaving 14 bases between the germline ends. The CDR3 runs 14 residues. The CDR3 loop reads CASSVQPSSNEQFF. CDR3 bases: TGTGCCAGCAGCGTACAGCCCTCGTCCAATGAGCAGTTCTTC. Combining the CDR3 with reference TRBV7-3 and TRBJ2-1 gives the whole variable domain GAGVSQTPSNKVTEKGKYVELRCDPISGHTALYWYRQSLGQGPEFLIYFQGTGAADDSGLPNDRFFAVRPEGSVSTLKIQRTERGDSAVYLCASSVQPSSNEQFFGPGTRLTVL.

This chain connects TRBV27 to TRBJ1-1; D perhaps matches TRBD1 (5 bases). The CDR3 totals 16 residues. Germline V gives CDR1 MNHEY, CDR2 SMNVEV (reference sequence). Trimming left V 4 bases short and J 1 base short, with 16 bases between. This CDR3 reads CASSWAGLGRNTEAFF. DNA for the CDR3: TGTGCCAGCAGTTGGGCAGGGCTCGGTCGGAACACTGAAGCTTTCTTT.

This clone has only a few counts. The V and J genes are TRBV9 and TRBJ2-7; weak D call: TRBD2 (5 bases). Trimming took 4 bases from V and 4 from J, leaving 15 bases between them. Germline V gene lookup returns CDR1 SGDLS and CDR2 YYNGEE. CDR3 length: 14 amino acids. CDR3 bases: TGTGCCAGCAGCCCCTTGGCGGGCTTGTACGAGCAGTACTTC. Residues: CASSPLAGLYEQYF.

Written as DNA, the CDR3 is TGCGCCAGCACAAAGGGACTAGCGGGGGGAGGAACCAAAAACATTCAGTACTTC. Its translation: CASTKGLAGGGTKNIQYF. The V and J genes are TRBV4-1 and TRBJ2-4, with 15 bases identical to TRBD2. The V and J ends lost 7 bases and 2 bases, in that order; junction bases with no gene match: 9. The germline gives CDR1 MGHRA, CDR2 YSYEKL. The CDR3 loop spans 18 amino acids.

Regarding this clone: A much larger clone differs by one base, so this may be a read error. The CDR3 coding sequence is TGTGCCAGCAGCTTGACTAACTATGGCTACACCTTC. It is translated as CASSLTNYGYTF. The genes are TRBV5-5 and TRBJ1-2; D is ambiguous. V lost 1 base and J lost 0, with 1 base in between. The germline CDR1 and CDR2 sequences are SGHKS and YYEKEE (reference sequence). The CDR3 loop spans 12 amino acids.

The V and J genes are TRBV28 and TRBJ1-2; D gene ambiguous. Germline V gives CDR1 MDHEN, CDR2 SYDVKM. Trimming left V 5 bases short and J 8 bases short, with 15 bases between. This CDR3 is built from 13 residues. The CDR3 reads CASSPTTRDGYTF. The CDR3 DNA reads as TGTGCCAGCAGTCCCACGACCAGAGACGGCTACACCTTC.

Points on this clone: The same CDR3 can be traced to other DNA sequences in this sample. The chain couples TRBV9 to TRBJ2-2; D is unclear. The CDR3 covers 14 residues. V lost 0 bases and J 1 base, leaving 4 bases between the germline ends. Germline CDR1 is SGDLS and CDR2 is YYNGEE. The CDR3 DNA is TGTGCCAGCAGCGTAGGAGAGAACACCGGGGAGCTGTTTTTT. This encodes CASSVGENTGELFF.

The V gene is TRBV7-2, the J gene TRBJ2-3, with D tentatively TRBD1 (6 bases). Trimming left V 7 bases short and J 0 bases short, with 14 bases between. CDR3 size: 15 residues. CDR1 is SGHTA, CDR2 FQGNSA, per germline. The CDR3: CASTSEGVSTDTQYF. The CDR3, as DNA: TGTGCCAGCACCTCCGAGGGGGTCAGCACAGATACGCAGTATTTT.

The rearrangement joins TRBV5-1 to TRBJ1-3; unclear D gene. CDR1 and CDR2 (germline): SGHRS, YFSETQ. V was pared by 4 bases and J by 0 bases, with 8 bases between. CDR3 length: 14 residues. CDR3 region: CASSTPNSGNTIYF. The CDR3 bases are TGCGCCAGCAGCACACCGAACTCTGGAAACACCATATATTTT.

The chain links TRBV19 to TRBJ2-1, with 13 bases fitting TRBD2. The CDR3 covers 15 residues. The V segment lost 4 bases and the J segment 6 bases; nucleotides outside the gene matches: 3. Germline lookup yields CDR1 LNHDA and CDR2 SQIVND (reference sequence). Here the CDR3 reads CASSTTSGRGNEQFF. CDR3 bases: TGTGCCAGTAGTACTACTAGCGGGAGGGGCAATGAGCAGTTCTTC.

The chain employs TRBV25-1 and TRBJ1-4, with D tentatively TRBD1 (5 bases). The CDR3 has 15 amino acids. Trimming shortened V by 0 bases and J by 8 bases, and 13 bases separated the two germline ends. Germline-derived CDR1 and CDR2 are MGHDK and SYGVNS. CDR3 sequence: CASSEYGGSREKLFF. CDR3 nucleotides: TGTGCCAGCAGTGAATATGGGGGTTCTAGGGAAAAACTGTTTTTT.

The chain carries TRBV25-1 and TRBJ2-5; D is undetermined. V was cut by 6 bases and J by 0 bases, with 2 bases left in between. The CDR3 extends over 11 amino acids. Germline-derived CDR1 and CDR2 are MGHDK and SYGVNS. The CDR3 nucleotides are TGTGCCAGCAGGAACCAAGAGACCCAGTACTTC. As protein: CASRNQETQYF.

This rearrangement joins TRBV5-4 to TRBJ2-1, with D tentatively TRBD1 or TRBD2 (5 bases each). The length of the CDR3 is 15 residues. CDR1 is SGHNT and CDR2 is YYREEE in the germline V gene (reference sequence). V dropped 4 bases and J dropped 0 bases, with 11 bases sitting between them. DNA for the CDR3: TGTGCCAGCAGCCTTGGGACGGTCTCCTACAATGAGCAGTTCTTC. Amino acid sequence: CASSLGTVSYNEQFF.

This chain links TRBV4-1 with TRBJ2-5, with TRBD2 identical over 9 bases. CDR3 length: 15 residues. Per germline, CDR1 MGHRA and CDR2 YSYEKL. The trim removed 3 bases at V and 4 bases at J, leaving 6 bases unmatched. CDR3 region: CASSQVAGAGETQYF. The CDR3 DNA sequence: TGCGCCAGCAGCCAGGTAGCGGGAGCGGGAGAGACCCAGTACTTC.

The V gene is TRBV19, the J gene TRBJ2-4; the match to TRBD2 covers 11 bases. The CDR3 loop spans 17 amino acids. The trim removed 3 bases at V and 1 base at J, leaving 5 bases unmatched. CDR1 and CDR2 from the germline V gene are LNHDA and SQIVND (reference sequence). As DNA, the CDR3 is TGTGCCAGTAGTATGCCGGGACTAGCGGTCGCCAAAAACATTCAGTACTTC. Translated: CASSMPGLAVAKNIQYF. The full variable domain, with the rest looked up from reference TRBV19 and TRBJ2-4, is DGGITQSPKYLFRKEGQNVTLSCEQNLNHDAMYWYRQDPGQGLRLIYYSQIVNDFQKGDIAEGYSVSREKKESFPLTVTSAQKNPTAFYLCASSMPGLAVAKNIQYFGAGTRLSVL.

V is TRBV9 and J is TRBJ2-1; no definite D call. This CDR3 is built from 14 residues. Between the trimmed V and J ends, which lost 0 bases and 4 bases, there was a span of 8 bases. Germline V gene data show CDR1 as SGDLS and CDR2 as YYNGEE. CDR3 sequence: CASSVESVYNEQFF. The CDR3 DNA reads as TGTGCCAGCAGCGTAGAATCGGTATACAATGAGCAGTTCTTC.

The chain employs TRBV5-8 and TRBJ2-3; no reliable D call. V was pared by 0 bases and J by 6 bases, with 5 bases between. CDR1 is SGHTS, CDR2 YDEGEE, per germline. This CDR3 contains 12 residues. CDR3 amino acids: CASSLGRDTQYF. The CDR3 DNA reads as TGTGCCAGCAGCTTGGGAAGGGATACGCAGTATTTT.

This chain connects TRBV7-9 to TRBJ2-7; 8 nucleotides align to TRBD1. The CDR3 has 16 residues. Per germline, CDR1 SEHNR and CDR2 FQNEAQ (reference sequence). V was pared by 3 bases and J by 5 bases, with 12 bases of the junction left unmatched. CDR3 DNA sequence: TGTGCCAGCAGCTTGGTACAGGGGGTTTACACGGACGAGCAGTACTTC. Its protein product is CASSLVQGVYTDEQYF. The full variable domain, with the rest looked up from reference TRBV7-9 and TRBJ2-7, is DTGVSQNPRHKITKRGQNVTFRCDPISEHNRLYWYRQTLGQGPEFLTYFQNEAQLEKSRLLSDRFSAERPKGSFSTLEIQRTEQGDSAMYLCASSLVQGVYTDEQYFGPGTRLTVT.

This rearrangement joins TRBV19 to TRBJ2-5, with 7 bases that match TRBD2. The CDR3 has 14 residues. With 2 bases clipped from V and 2 bases from J, the junction kept 2 bases outside the gene matches. Germline assignment: CDR1 LNHDA and CDR2 SQIVND (reference sequence). CDR3 coding DNA: TGTGCCAGTAGTATAATACTAGCGCAAGAGACCCAGTACTTC. Translating it yields CASSIILAQETQYF.

The chain is built from TRBV27 and TRBJ2-2, with no clear D. The CDR3 consists of 16 residues. Germline V gene sequence: CDR1 MNHEY, CDR2 SMNVEV (reference sequence). V was pared by 6 bases and J by 1 base, with 15 bases between. CDR3 sequence (DNA): TGTGCCAGCAGGCCTGGTCTTCGAGGGAACACCGGGGAGCTGTTTTTT. This sequence encodes CASRPGLRGNTGELFF.

V usage is TRBV4-1 and J usage is TRBJ2-6; D gene ambiguous. CDR1 MGHRA and CDR2 YSYEKL come from the germline V gene. The CDR3 extends over 17 amino acids. V gave up 0 bases and J gave up 2 bases, with 11 bases separating them. The CDR3 sequence is CASSQDPGGPGANVLTF. CDR3 coding DNA: TGCGCCAGCAGCCAAGACCCAGGTGGTCCTGGGGCCAACGTCCTGACTTTC.

V and J are TRBV6-4 and TRBJ2-1; tentative D call: TRBD2 (6 bases). Germline V lookup: CDR1 MRHNA, CDR2 SNTAGT. V was pared by 5 bases and J by 8 bases, with 16 bases between. The CDR3 spans 14 residues. The CDR3 region has the DNA TGTGCCAGCAGTCCCACGGGAGTTCAGGATGAGCAGTTCTTC. Translated, it gives CASSPTGVQDEQFF.

The chain employs TRBV5-4 and TRBJ1-2; tentative D call: TRBD1 (5 bases). This CDR3 region has 11 residues. Trimming took off 7 bases at V and 4 bases at J, with 8 bases between the two ends. Germline-derived CDR1 and CDR2 are SGHNT and YYREEE (reference sequence). The CDR3 sequence is CASAGTYGYTF. The CDR3 nucleotides are TGTGCCAGCGCGGGGACCTATGGCTACACCTTC.